This T cell receptor (beta chain) originates from a study of cytomegalovirus exposure and HLA in healthy donors. As to this clone: Its specificity is unknown.

Researchers ran the PCR with 60 Vbeta and 13 Jbeta primers. Assay: immunoSEQ multiplex PCR; the TCRdb copy retains only in-frame clones and omits some. Of around 80,000 clones listed, about 79% are singletons. V trimming: 4 bases; J trimming: 0 bases; junction bases outside the gene matches: 7. The CDR3 consists of 17 residues. Germline V gene data show CDR1 as SGHRS and CDR2 as YFSETQ. Overall study findings and caveats: Across all donors, roughly uniform sequencing depth was an assumption of the presence/absence analyses. Previous analysis showed most TCR beta V segments were productive about 90% or about 30% of the time. In a later analysis, at a false discovery rate of 0.05, about 17,000 TCR beta sequences matched HLA alleles.

The sequence came from a female donor in good health and CMV-seronegative. The rearrangement joins TRBV5-1 to TRBJ2-7, with 13 positions matching TRBD2. The sequenced sample was PBMCs. CDR3 nucleotides: TGCGCCAGCAGCCCGGGACTAGCGGGACCGAGCTCCTACGAGCAGTACTTC. This translates into CASSPGLAGPSSYEQYF.